The 13 T cell receptor beta chains reported below all come from one sample, sequenced in a study of cytotoxic CD8 clonotypes in ibrutinib-treated CLL (dated by TCRdb to the early 2020s). The protocol used for the library was the immunoSEQ multiplex PCR assay. TCRdb's version of the immuneACCESS table is confined to in-frame rearrangements and falls short of the full clone set. An unresolved V gene accounts for under half of the shortfall where checked; the remainder is of unknown origin. The sample records more than 8,500 clones, approximately 57% of which are singletons. 15% to 20% of the sample lies in the top ten. Specimen: PBMCs, collected before ibrutinib treatment. All receptors derive from a human donor with chronic lymphocytic leukemia.

The chain links TRBV28 to TRBJ1-5; D gene ambiguous. The CDR3 is made up of 12 amino acids. Looked up from germline, CDR1 is MDHEN and CDR2 is SYDVKM. V lost 7 bases to trimming and J lost 3 bases, with 7 bases between them. The CDR3 DNA follows: TGTGCCAGCACAATAAACAATCAGCCCCAGCATTTT. It translates to CASTINNQPQHF.

V is TRBV5-1 and J is TRBJ2-7, with 7 bases matching TRBD1. CDR3 length equals 15 residues. J gave up 2 bases and V 0 bases, and 5 bases lay outside the gene matches. Germline V gene sequence: CDR1 SGHRS, CDR2 YFSETQ. CDR3 sequence: CASSLAGTATYEQYF. The CDR3 DNA sequence: TGCGCCAGCAGCTTGGCCGGGACAGCGACCTACGAGCAGTACTTC. The full variable domain, its missing parts supplied by reference TRBV5-1 and TRBJ2-7, is KAGVTQTPRYLIKTRGQQVTLSCSPISGHRSVSWYQQTPGQGLQFLFEYFSETQRNKGNFPGRFSGRQFSNSRSEMNVSTLELGDSALYLCASSLAGTATYEQYFGPGTRLTVT.

This clone was seen only a few times. The rearrangement links TRBV6-5 to TRBJ1-6, with 7 bases identical to TRBD1. The CDR3 is 15 residues long. The germline CDR1 and CDR2 sequences are MNHEY and SVGAGI. Unmatched junction bases numbered 8, after V lost 6 bases and J lost 6 bases. CDR3 in amino acids: CASSNTGAANSPLHF. DNA for the CDR3: TGTGCCAGCAGCAACACAGGGGCGGCTAATTCACCCCTCCACTTT.

This clone has only one observation. This rearrangement joins TRBV10-2 to TRBJ1-2; perhaps TRBD1 as D (6 bases). The CDR3 runs 13 residues. The germline V and J ends were trimmed by 6 bases and 6 bases, with 14 bases remaining between them. Germline loops: CDR1 WSHSY, CDR2 SAAADI. The CDR3 DNA sequence: TGCGCCAGCAGCCACAGGGTGGTGGATGGCTACACCTTC. It yields the protein CASSHRVVDGYTF.

This chain links TRBV4-1 with TRBJ2-1, with 9 bases lining up with TRBD2. The CDR3 is 16 amino acids. V shed 3 bases and J 2 bases; nucleotides not matched to a gene: 5. Germline CDR1 is MGHRA and CDR2 is YSYEKL. CDR3: CASSHPGLAAYNEQFF. The DNA for the CDR3 is TGCGCCAGCAGCCATCCGGGACTAGCCGCCTACAATGAGCAGTTCTTC.

The chain joins TRBV10-3 to TRBJ1-3; a weak D match, TRBD1 (5 bases). Germline V gene lookup returns CDR1 ENHRY and CDR2 SYGVKD. The CDR3 length is 15 residues. V lost 8 bases, J lost 2 bases, and 16 bases lay in between. CDR3 sequence: CAISRGSAAGNTIYF. CDR3 coding DNA: TGTGCCATCTCACGGGGCAGTGCGGCTGGAAACACCATATATTTT.

This clone appeared a few times. The chain recombines TRBV6-1 with TRBJ1-1; 11 bases are shared with TRBD1. The CDR3 is 17 residues long. The V segment lost 4 bases and the J segment 10 bases; nucleotides outside the gene matches: 17. CDR1 and CDR2 from the germline V gene are MNHNS and SASEGT. CDR3 in DNA: TGTGCCAGCAGTGTAAGGACAGGGGGCCCAAGTTGGAAAGGAGCTTTCTTT. Translation gives CASSVRTGGPSWKGAFF.

The gene calls are TRBV4-1 and TRBJ1-5; D possibly corresponds to TRBD1 (6 bases). The length of the CDR3 is 17 residues. CDR1 is MGHRA, CDR2 YSYEKL, per germline. V shed 1 base and J shed 0 bases, with 13 bases lying between them. In nucleotides, the CDR3 is TGCGCCAGCAGCCAAGGACTCACAGGGTTTAGCAATCAGCCCCAGCATTTT. Its translation is CASSQGLTGFSNQPQHF.

This clone came up a few times. This chain links TRBV10-1 with TRBJ2-4; TRBD2 is a possible D gene (7 bases). CDR3 size: 13 residues. CDR1 WNHNN and CDR2 SYGVQD come from the germline V gene (reference sequence). V was shortened by 0 bases and J by 9 bases, with 9 bases between the two germline ends. The DNA for the CDR3 is TGCGCCAGCAGTGAGTCGAGGGGGGGCATTCAGTACTTC. Amino acid sequence: CASSESRGGIQYF.

J is TRBJ2-3 and V is TRBV7-8; 9 nucleotides match TRBD1. CDR1 and CDR2 from the germline V gene are SGHVS and FQNEAQ. The CDR3 runs to 14 residues. J lost 4 bases, V lost 6 bases, and 5 bases had no gene match. The CDR3 reads CASRSGTGSDTQYF. The CDR3 DNA follows: TGTGCCAGCAGATCCGGGACAGGGTCAGATACGCAGTATTTT.

The genes are TRBV5-1 and TRBJ2-7; D call uncertain. CDR3 size: 15 residues. CDR1 is SGHRS, CDR2 YFSETQ, per germline. V was clipped by 0 bases and J by 3 bases, with 13 bases between them. The CDR3 sequence is CASSLGQVLRYEQYF. CDR3 in DNA: TGCGCCAGCAGCTTGGGTCAGGTTCTTCGCTACGAGCAGTACTTC.

CDR3 bases: TGCGCCAGCAGCCAACCCCGCGCCAGGAGCGATTCACCCCTCCACTTT. Its protein product is CASSQPRARSDSPLHF. This rearrangement joins TRBV4-1 to TRBJ1-6, with unresolved D. The length of the CDR3 is 16 residues. CDR1 and CDR2 from the germline V gene are MGHRA and YSYEKL. The germline V and J ends were trimmed by 2 bases and 8 bases, with 16 bases remaining between them.

This chain links TRBV29-1 with TRBJ1-1; 7 positions match TRBD1. The germline V gene has CDR1 SQVTM and CDR2 ANQGSEA. The junction had 4 bases not matched to a gene; V was cut back by 5 bases and J by 1 base. The CDR3 consists of 13 residues. The chain's CDR3 is CSVLRGGNTEAFF. The CDR3 DNA follows: TGCAGCGTTCTCAGGGGGGGGAACACTGAAGCTTTCTTT.